One sample yielded the 20 T cell receptor beta chains listed below, sequenced in a study of control samples from healthy donors and cancer patients. Repertoires were generated with immunoSEQ multiplex PCR, while TCRdb's copy carries only in-frame clones and drops some. The table has roughly 80,000 clones, roughly 84% seen once. What was sequenced was blood. The receptors here all came from a woman in her fifties or sixties in good health.

The V and J genes are TRBV29-1 and TRBJ1-3; D is perhaps TRBD1 (6 bases). The CDR3 covers 13 residues. Germline loops: CDR1 SQVTM, CDR2 ANQGSEA. The ends were cut back, 8 bases at V and 2 bases at J, with 13 bases in the middle. DNA for the CDR3: TGCAGCTTCAGGGGTAGCGCTGGAAACACCATATATTTT. Translated: CSFRGSAGNTIYF.

This chain links TRBV19 with TRBJ1-1; no reliable D call. Germline CDR1 and CDR2: LNHDA and SQIVND (reference sequence). CDR3 length: 11 amino acids. With 3 bases removed from V and 4 bases from J, the gap between germline ends came to 3 bases. CDR3 loop: CASSIGTEAFF. The DNA of the CDR3 is TGTGCCAGTAGTATTGGCACTGAAGCTTTCTTT.

This clone was recorded a few times. Other DNA variants within this sample encode the same CDR3. This chain joins TRBV6-6 and TRBJ1-2; D remains ambiguous. Germline assignment: CDR1 MNHNY and CDR2 SVGAGI (reference sequence). V was cut by 4 bases and J by 5 bases, with 5 bases left in between. The CDR3 is 11 residues long. The CDR3 DNA sequence: TGTGCCAGCAGTTTAAATTATGGCTACACCTTC. Translated, it gives CASSLNYGYTF.

This clone was counted once. The genes are TRBV5-1 and TRBJ1-6; a weak D match, TRBD1 (5 bases). This CDR3 is 15 amino acids long. The germline gives CDR1 SGHRS, CDR2 YFSETQ. V lost 4 bases and J lost 6, with 14 bases in between. CDR3 DNA: TGCGCCAGCAGCACACCTGGGGGAGGTAATTCACCCCTCCACTTT. Translating gives CASSTPGGGNSPLHF.

The chain employs TRBV3-1 (or the pseudogene TRBV3-2) and TRBJ1-1; no definite D call. Trimming removed 4 bases from V and 3 bases from J, with 12 bases in between. The germline V gene encodes CDR1 LGHDT and CDR2 YNNKEL (reference sequence). The CDR3 totals 14 residues. CDR3 in amino acids: CASSLVSGDTEAFF. The CDR3 nucleotides read TGTGCCAGCAGCCTCGTCAGCGGGGACACTGAAGCTTTCTTT.

The chain couples TRBV7-9 to TRBJ2-3; D is uncertain. Germline lookup yields CDR1 SEHNR and CDR2 FQNEAQ (reference sequence). The CDR3 is 12 amino acids. Deletions cut 1 base from V and 6 bases from J, with 5 bases between. The CDR3 sequence is CASSLGVDTQYF. CDR3 DNA: TGTGCCAGCAGCTTAGGGGTTGATACGCAGTATTTT.

V gene TRBV19 combines with J gene TRBJ1-5, with 7 bases that match TRBD1. J lost 7 bases, V lost 6 bases, and 12 bases had no gene match. CDR3 length equals 15 residues. Germline V lookup: CDR1 LNHDA, CDR2 SQIVND (reference sequence). Here the CDR3 reads CASRSDRVSPQPQHF. In nucleotides, the CDR3 is TGTGCCAGTAGATCCGACAGGGTTTCTCCCCAGCCCCAGCATTTT.

The V gene is TRBV2, the J gene TRBJ1-2; D gene uncertain. The ends were cut back, 2 bases at V and 8 bases at J, with 6 bases in the middle. Germline CDR1 reads SNHLY; CDR2 reads FYNNEI. The CDR3 loop spans 11 amino acids. The CDR3 spells CASSEWEGYTF. The DNA of the CDR3 is TGTGCCAGCAGTGAATGGGAAGGCTACACCTTC. The full variable domain, in which reference TRBV2 and TRBJ1-2 provide the parts outside the CDR3, is EPEVTQTPSHQVTQMGQEVILRCVPISNHLYFYWYRQILGQKVEFLVSFYNNEISEKSEIFDDQFSVERPDGSNFTLKIRSTKLEDSAMYFCASSEWEGYTFGSGTRLTVV.

The rearrangement links TRBV12-3 or TRBV12-4 to TRBJ2-5; D possibly corresponds to TRBD1 (5 bases). The CDR3 sequence is 13 residues long. Between the trimmed V and J ends, which lost 5 bases and 2 bases, there was a span of 9 bases. CDR3 sequence: CASSRGPQETQYF. As DNA, the CDR3 is TGTGCCAGCAGTAGGGGCCCTCAAGAGACCCAGTACTTC.

This sequence joins TRBV18 and TRBJ2-7; 9 bases fit TRBD2. CDR3 size: 14 residues. The V gene's germline CDR1 is KGHSH and CDR2 LQKENI. Trimming cost V 4 bases and J 5 bases; bases outside gene matches: 6. CDR3 region: CASSRGLAKDEQYF. CDR3 bases: TGTGCCAGCTCACGAGGACTAGCGAAGGACGAGCAGTACTTC.

The gene calls are TRBV5-6 and TRBJ1-6; D not resolved. The CDR3 runs to 15 residues. Germline-derived CDR1 and CDR2 are SGHDT and YYEEEE. V was trimmed by 2 bases and J by 8 bases, leaving 14 bases between them. In DNA, the CDR3 is TGTGCCAGCAGCTTCCTCGGGAGAGGAGATTCACCCCTCCACTTT. Protein sequence: CASSFLGRGDSPLHF.

The J gene is TRBJ2-1, the V gene TRBV6-2 or TRBV6-3; D unclear. V lost 0 bases, J lost 0 bases, and 12 bases lay in between. The CDR3 consists of 17 residues. Germline-derived CDR1 and CDR2 are MNHEY and SVGEGT. CDR3 coding DNA: TGTGCCAGCAGTTACTCCCGCCCCAAAGGCTCCTACAATGAGCAGTTCTTC. Its translation is CASSYSRPKGSYNEQFF.

The chain recombines TRBV7-2 with TRBJ2-7; D perhaps matches TRBD1 (5 bases). CDR3 length: 12 residues. V lost 5 bases and J lost 3, with 8 bases in between. Germline lookup yields CDR1 SGHTA and CDR2 FQGNSA. This CDR3 reads CASSIQDYEQYF. In DNA, the CDR3 is TGTGCCAGCAGCATACAGGACTACGAGCAGTACTTC.

The rearrangement links TRBV3-1 (or the pseudogene TRBV3-2) to TRBJ1-2; 9 nucleotides align to TRBD1. The CDR3 has 14 amino acids. The V gene's germline CDR1 is LGHDT and CDR2 YNNKEL (reference sequence). V shed 6 bases, J shed 7 bases, and the junction held 9 bases outside the gene matches. The CDR3 DNA reads as TGTGCCAGCAGTGATACAGGGGGCTCTGGTGGCTACACCTTC. Translation: CASSDTGGSGGYTF.

This chain uses TRBV30 with TRBJ1-1; unclear D gene. Per the germline V gene, CDR1 is GTSNPN and CDR2 is SVGIG (reference sequence). V was cut by 2 bases and J by 2 bases, with 15 bases left in between. There are 15 residues in the CDR3. The CDR3 DNA is TGTGCCTGGAGTTCGGCGATGACGATTAACACTGAAGCTTTCTTT. Its protein is CAWSSAMTINTEAFF.

This rearrangement joins TRBV6-5 to TRBJ2-7; a possible D gene is TRBD1 (6 bases). CDR1 MNHEY and CDR2 SVGAGI come from the germline V gene. Trimming shortened V by 1 base and J by 7 bases, and 20 bases separated the two germline ends. The CDR3 covers 16 residues. The CDR3 nucleotides are TGTGCCAGCAGTTACTTACAGAACAGGGATTTTGGGGAGCAGTACTTC. This codes for CASSYLQNRDFGEQYF.

This chain joins TRBV2 and TRBJ1-4; D unclear. V was trimmed by 4 bases and J by 4 bases, leaving 10 bases between them. In germline, CDR1 is SNHLY, CDR2 FYNNEI. The CDR3 spans 14 residues. The chain's CDR3 is CASSADRSNEKLFF. Here the CDR3 DNA reads TGTGCCAGCAGTGCCGACCGAAGTAATGAAAAACTGTTTTTT. Full variable domain (outside the CDR3, taken from reference TRBV2 and TRBJ1-4): EPEVTQTPSHQVTQMGQEVILRCVPISNHLYFYWYRQILGQKVEFLVSFYNNEISEKSEIFDDQFSVERPDGSNFTLKIRSTKLEDSAMYFCASSADRSNEKLFFGSGTQLSVL.

The chain recombines TRBV10-1 with TRBJ2-4, with 10 bases identical to TRBD2. CDR1 is WNHNN, CDR2 SYGVQD, per germline (reference sequence). Unmatched junction bases numbered 13, after V lost 4 bases and J lost 4 bases. The CDR3 covers 18 residues. CDR3 protein: CASSGIRRSGGDKNIQYF. The DNA for the CDR3 is TGCGCCAGCAGTGGTATAAGGAGGAGCGGGGGGGATAAAAACATTCAGTACTTC.

V and J are TRBV12-3 or TRBV12-4 and TRBJ1-4; D is ambiguous. V was clipped by 8 bases and J by 0 bases, with 7 bases between them. The CDR3 loop spans 13 amino acids. DNA of the CDR3: TGTGCCAGCCAAGTGGCAACTAATGAAAAACTGTTTTTT. Protein sequence: CASQVATNEKLFF.

The chain couples TRBV7-9 to TRBJ1-1; D call uncertain. CDR1 is SEHNR and CDR2 is FQNEAQ in the germline V gene (reference sequence). The CDR3 loop spans 12 amino acids. The ends were cut back, 1 base at V and 4 bases at J, with 4 bases in the middle. For the CDR3, the DNA is TGTGCCAGCAGCTTAGACTTCACTGAAGCTTTCTTT. Its protein is CASSLDFTEAFF.